A single sample is the source of the 17 T cell receptor beta chains below, sequenced in a study of T cell responses to AZD1222 COVID-19 vaccine. This table comes from immunoSEQ multiplex PCR, and its TCRdb copy is limited to in-frame clones, with some not included. Among about 99,000 clones listed, roughly 93% were seen once. Sequences were derived from peripheral blood, sampled on day 0 of AZD1222 vaccination. The source of these receptors is an adult in good health.

The CDR3 DNA sequence: TGTGCCAGCAGTTTACTACAGGGGGGCGGAAATCAGCCCCAGCATTTT. Protein sequence: CASSLLQGGGNQPQHF. V and J are TRBV28 and TRBJ1-5, with 8 bases matching TRBD1. The CDR3 covers 16 residues. Germline CDR1 reads MDHEN; CDR2 reads SYDVKM. Trimming at V came to 2 bases and at J to 4 bases, leaving 7 bases not matched to a gene.

The rearrangement uses TRBV5-1 and TRBJ1-1; the match to TRBD1 covers 10 bases. CDR3 size: 17 residues. Germline V gene lookup returns CDR1 SGHRS and CDR2 YFSETQ. The junction had 14 bases not matched to a gene; V was cut back by 4 bases and J by 5 bases. DNA for the CDR3: TGCGCCAGCAGCACTGGACAGGGGGGAGGCTTTATGACTGAAGCTTTCTTT. This encodes CASSTGQGGGFMTEAFF.

The CDR3 DNA sequence: TGTGCCAGCAGCCCGGGGACAGGGTCCGAGCAGTACTTC. Protein sequence: CASSPGTGSEQYF. V is TRBV9 and J is TRBJ2-7; 9 bases are shared with TRBD1. The CDR3 is 13 residues long. The V segment lost 4 bases and the J segment 6 bases; nucleotides outside the gene matches: 5. The germline V gene encodes CDR1 SGDLS and CDR2 YYNGEE.

The chain couples TRBV24-1 to TRBJ2-1; a possible D gene is TRBD2 (5 bases). V lost 10 bases and J 3 bases, leaving 18 bases between the germline ends. Germline V CDR1 and CDR2: KGHDR, SFDVKD. The CDR3 runs to 15 residues. The CDR3, as DNA: TGTGCCACGAGGGCCGCGTTCGGGGACTACAATGAGCAGTTCTTC. Translation: CATRAAFGDYNEQFF.

This rearrangement joins TRBV19 to TRBJ1-1, with D hard to call. The CDR3 contains 16 residues. With 1 base removed from V and 0 bases from J, the gap between germline ends came to 12 bases. The germline V gene encodes CDR1 LNHDA and CDR2 SQIVND (reference sequence). The CDR3 protein is CASSIAGGLVNTEAFF. The CDR3 nucleotides are TGTGCCAGTAGTATAGCGGGAGGGCTAGTGAACACTGAAGCTTTCTTT.

The chain joins TRBV4-3 to TRBJ2-7; unclear D gene. Germline V lookup: CDR1 LGHNA, CDR2 YSLEER. The CDR3 loop spans 15 amino acids. The ends were cut back, 1 base at V and 2 bases at J, with 12 bases in the middle. CDR3 nucleotides: TGCGCCAGCAGCCAAGGAGGCGGTACGGCCTACGAGCAGTACTTC. This translates into CASSQGGGTAYEQYF.

The CDR3 region is CASSFAEGLGSYGYTF. The CDR3 DNA follows: TGTGCCAGCAGCTTTGCCGAGGGACTTGGAAGTTATGGCTACACCTTC. V usage is TRBV5-4 and J usage is TRBJ1-2, with D possibly being TRBD1 (5 bases). CDR3 size: 16 residues. Trimming took 2 bases from V and 5 from J, leaving 19 bases between them. Germline CDR1 and CDR2: SGHNT and YYREEE (reference sequence).

The chain couples TRBV5-1 to TRBJ2-7, with 7 bases aligning to TRBD1. The CDR3 spans 12 residues. The junction had 5 bases not matched to a gene; V was cut back by 6 bases and J by 5 bases. Germline V gene lookup returns CDR1 SGHRS and CDR2 YFSETQ. CDR3 loop: CASKGDRHEQYF. The CDR3 bases are TGCGCCAGCAAGGGGGACAGACACGAGCAGTACTTC.

The chain links TRBV5-6 to TRBJ2-2; possible D gene TRBD1, 6 bases. There are 12 residues in the CDR3. V was shortened by 5 bases and J by 5 bases, with 7 bases between the two germline ends. Germline loops: CDR1 SGHDT, CDR2 YYEEEE. The CDR3 spells CASSRGTGELFF. The CDR3 nucleotides read TGTGCCAGCAGTAGGGGGACCGGGGAGCTGTTTTTT.

This chain joins TRBV2 and TRBJ1-1; TRBD1 might be the D (5 bases). Trimming removed 4 bases from V and 5 bases from J, with 14 bases in between. The CDR3 totals 14 residues. In germline, CDR1 is SNHLY, CDR2 FYNNEI. The CDR3 coding sequence is TGTGCCAGCAGTGGGGCAGGGCGGAGGACTGAAGCTTTCTTT. Protein product: CASSGAGRRTEAFF. The entire variable domain, with the rest obtained from reference TRBV2 and TRBJ1-1, is as follows: EPEVTQTPSHQVTQMGQEVILRCVPISNHLYFYWYRQILGQKVEFLVSFYNNEISEKSEIFDDQFSVERPDGSNFTLKIRSTKLEDSAMYFCASSGAGRRTEAFFGQGTRLTVV.

V usage is TRBV11-3 and J usage is TRBJ1-6, with TRBD1 as a possible D gene (5 bases). Per the germline V gene, CDR1 is SGHNT and CDR2 is YENEEA. This CDR3 has 15 amino acids. The germline V and J ends were trimmed by 5 bases and 3 bases, with 11 bases remaining between them. The CDR3 is CASSISGRYNSPLHF. The CDR3 coding sequence is TGTGCCAGCAGCATATCGGGACGCTATAATTCACCCCTCCACTTT.

This chain links TRBV2 with TRBJ1-2; D not resolved. Per germline, CDR1 SNHLY and CDR2 FYNNEI. The ends were cut back, 6 bases at V and 1 base at J, with 12 bases in the middle. The CDR3 runs 14 residues. Here the CDR3 DNA reads TGTGCCAGCAGCGAGGAGGGTATTAACTATGGCTACACCTTC. It translates to CASSEEGINYGYTF.

This clone was detected only once. This chain links TRBV4-2 with TRBJ2-7; D unclear. Germline CDR1 and CDR2: LGHNA and YNFKEQ. The CDR3 is 14 amino acids. The V end was cut by 0 bases, the J end by 4 bases, with 10 bases between. CDR3 amino acids: CASSQEVLGYEQYF. CDR3 sequence (DNA): TGTGCCAGCAGCCAAGAGGTCCTGGGTTACGAGCAGTACTTC.

The chain combines TRBV5-6 with TRBJ1-2, with 12 bases aligning to TRBD1. V dropped 4 bases and J dropped 4; count of bases not matched to a gene: 5. This CDR3 has 15 residues. CDR1 and CDR2 from the germline V gene are SGHDT and YYEEEE. This CDR3 is CASSPGTGGFYGYTF. CDR3 sequence (DNA): TGTGCCAGCAGCCCGGGGACAGGGGGCTTCTATGGCTACACCTTC.

This clone was recorded only once. This rearrangement joins TRBV5-1 to TRBJ2-1; TRBD2 matches at 11 bases. This CDR3 region has 16 residues. Germline-derived CDR1 and CDR2 are SGHRS and YFSETQ. With 4 bases clipped from V and 3 bases from J, the junction kept 6 bases outside the gene matches. The CDR3 protein is CASSPLSGRGYNEQFF. Written as DNA, the CDR3 is TGCGCCAGCAGCCCCCTTAGCGGGAGGGGCTACAATGAGCAGTTCTTC.

This chain uses TRBV29-1 with TRBJ1-2; TRBD1 agrees at 7 bases. The CDR3 runs 13 residues. V was pared by 3 bases and J by 8 bases, with 9 bases of the junction left unmatched. Germline-derived CDR1 and CDR2 are SQVTM and ANQGSEA. CDR3 residues: CSVDFPGGGGYTF. The DNA for the CDR3 is TGCAGCGTTGATTTTCCAGGGGGTGGAGGCTACACCTTC.

This rearrangement joins TRBV29-1 to TRBJ1-1; D remains unclear. The germline V gene encodes CDR1 SQVTM and CDR2 ANQGSEA. CDR3 length: 13 amino acids. Trimming removed 3 bases at V and 7 bases at J, with 15 bases between. This CDR3 is CSVDVGGWSEAFF. In nucleotides, the CDR3 is TGCAGCGTTGACGTTGGAGGGTGGAGTGAAGCTTTCTTT.